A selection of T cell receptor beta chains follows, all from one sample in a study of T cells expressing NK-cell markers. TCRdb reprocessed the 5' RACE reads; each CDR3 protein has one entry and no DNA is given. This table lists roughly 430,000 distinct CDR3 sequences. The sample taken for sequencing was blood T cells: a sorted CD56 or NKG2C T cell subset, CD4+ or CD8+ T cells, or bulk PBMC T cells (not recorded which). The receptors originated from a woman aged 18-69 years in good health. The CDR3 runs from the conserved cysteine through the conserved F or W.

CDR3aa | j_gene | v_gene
CASSSTGGPGTGELFF | TRBJ2-2 | TRBV9
CSVDSGHKKNIQYF | TRBJ2-4 | TRBV29-1
CASSSLGTTTYNEQFF | TRBJ2-1 | TRBV7-3
CSASGLAGGRYEQYF | TRBJ2-7 | TRBV20-1
CASEDRDGTEAFF | TRBJ1-1 | TRBV19
CASSLGQGFYEQYF | TRBJ2-7 | TRBV5-1
CSARDRVAGPVETQYF | TRBJ2-5 | TRBV20-1
CSVGTAGANVLTF | TRBJ2-6 | TRBV29-1
CASSLVGRSQNEYGYTF | TRBJ1-2 | TRBV7-2
CASSPGTSGTGAKNIQYF | TRBJ2-4 | TRBV6-4
CASSTTLAGPPYNEQFF | TRBJ2-1 | TRBV7-9
CASSSDRVVGSPLHF | TRBJ1-6 | TRBV27
CSVPRDKNTEAFF | TRBJ1-1 | TRBV29-1
CSAPGGGGAQSPLHF | TRBJ1-6 | TRBV20-1
CAWTDRNTEAFF | TRBJ1-1 | TRBV30
CSADAQRNTYNEQFF | TRBJ2-1 | TRBV20-1
CASSLGSTQYF | TRBJ2-3 | TRBV12-3/TRBV12-4
CASSLVSAQETQYF | TRBJ2-5 | TRBV7-2